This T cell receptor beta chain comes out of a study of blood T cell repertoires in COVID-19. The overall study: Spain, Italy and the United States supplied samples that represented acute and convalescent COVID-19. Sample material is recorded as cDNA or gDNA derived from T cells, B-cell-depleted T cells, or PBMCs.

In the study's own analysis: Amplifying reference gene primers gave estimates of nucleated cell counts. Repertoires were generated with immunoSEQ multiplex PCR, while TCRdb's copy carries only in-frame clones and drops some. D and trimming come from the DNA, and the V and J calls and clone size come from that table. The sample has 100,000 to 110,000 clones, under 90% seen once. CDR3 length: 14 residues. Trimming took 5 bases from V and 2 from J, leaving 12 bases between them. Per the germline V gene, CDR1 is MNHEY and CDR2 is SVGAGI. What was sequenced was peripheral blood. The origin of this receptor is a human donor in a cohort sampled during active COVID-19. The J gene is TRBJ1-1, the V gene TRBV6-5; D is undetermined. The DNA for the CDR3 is TGTGCCAGCAGTCGTCACGGAGGAAACACTGAAGCTTTCTTT. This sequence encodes CASSRHGGNTEAFF.